One sample yielded the 11 T cell receptor beta chains listed below, sequenced in a study of graft-versus-host responses after intestinal transplantation. Generated by immunoSEQ multiplex PCR, the TCRdb table keeps only in-frame clones and is missing some. The sample includes some 120,000 clones, just under 95% seen only once; the top ten take under 1.5%. No cognate antigen is known for these TCRs. The sequences come from unstimulated CD8+ T cells sorted from spleen or lymph node cells, collected before transplant. These TCRs come from a human donor who was the organ donor for an intestinal transplant.

The chain uses TRBV28 and TRBJ2-7, with 7 positions matching TRBD2. The CDR3 has 16 residues. Germline V lookup: CDR1 MDHEN, CDR2 SYDVKM. V gave up 3 bases and J gave up 1 base; unmatched junction bases: 9. Here the CDR3 reads CASSFWRGSGSYEQYF. For the CDR3, the DNA is TGTGCCAGCAGTTTCTGGCGGGGGTCGGGATCCTACGAGCAGTACTTC.

This clone was detected only once. This chain connects TRBV7-7 to TRBJ2-1, with 7 bases that match TRBD1. This CDR3 has 15 residues. Germline loops: CDR1 SSHAT, CDR2 FNYEAQ (reference sequence). With 2 bases clipped from V and 3 bases from J, the junction kept 4 bases outside the gene matches. This CDR3 reads CASSLLSGGYNEQFF. CDR3 nucleotides: TGTGCCAGCAGCTTATTGTCAGGGGGCTACAATGAGCAGTTCTTC.

The chain joins TRBV10-3 to TRBJ2-1; 11 bases fit TRBD1. Per the germline V gene, CDR1 is ENHRY and CDR2 is SYGVKD. This CDR3 is 18 amino acids long. V lost 2 bases to trimming and J lost 8 bases; unmatched junction nucleotides: 14. The CDR3 sequence: CAISEPLNGTGGFDEQFF. CDR3 nucleotides: TGTGCCATCAGTGAGCCTCTAAACGGGACAGGGGGTTTCGATGAGCAGTTCTTC.

The chain employs TRBV7-3 and TRBJ2-5, with D perhaps matching TRBD2 (6 bases). The length of the CDR3 is 13 residues. Germline V gives CDR1 SGHTA, CDR2 FQGTGA. V lost 5 bases and J 4 bases, leaving 11 bases between the germline ends. Here the CDR3 DNA reads TGTGCCAGCAGCCGGACTATGGGAGAGACCCAGTACTTC. Its protein is CASSRTMGETQYF.

The rearrangement joins TRBV2 to TRBJ1-4; TRBD1 matches at 7 bases. The CDR3 has 16 amino acids. CDR1 and CDR2 (germline): SNHLY, FYNNEI. Unmatched junction bases numbered 11, after V lost 2 bases and J lost 8 bases. CDR3 DNA sequence: TGTGCCAGCAGTGAACCTCTACATCGGACAGGAGAAAAACTGTTTTTT. Its translation: CASSEPLHRTGEKLFF.

Details on this clone: At one end the junction does not follow the germline gene, possibly because of a read error. The CDR3 bases are TGCAGCGTCTTAACTGGACCCTACGCGCAGTACTTC. This encodes CSVLTGPYAQYF. This chain links TRBV29-1 with TRBJ2-7; no clear D gene. The germline CDR1 and CDR2 sequences are SQVTM and ANQGSEA. CDR3 length: 12 residues.

This chain links TRBV7-9 with TRBJ2-7, with D perhaps TRBD1 or TRBD2 (5 bases each). Germline values: CDR1 SEHNR, CDR2 FQNEAQ (reference sequence). V was clipped by 4 bases and J by 4 bases, with 17 bases between them. This CDR3 comprises 15 residues. CDR3 DNA sequence: TGTGCCAGCAGCTATCTTGGGGGAGATGGGTACGAGCAGTACTTC. Translated: CASSYLGGDGYEQYF. Using reference TRBV7-9 and TRBJ2-7 for the parts outside the CDR3, the full variable domain is DTGVSQNPRHKITKRGQNVTFRCDPISEHNRLYWYRQTLGQGPEFLTYFQNEAQLEKSRLLSDRFSAERPKGSFSTLEIQRTEQGDSAMYLCASSYLGGDGYEQYFGPGTRLTVT.

The chain recombines TRBV21-1 with TRBJ2-7. TRBV21-1 is described as a pseudogene. This CDR3 is 14 amino acids long. The CDR3 loop reads CASSNCGGPYEQYF. CDR3 DNA: TGTGCCAGCAGCAATTGTGGGGGGCCCTACGAGCAGTACTTC.

V gene TRBV27 combines with J gene TRBJ2-7; TRBD1 matches at 7 bases. The CDR3 contains 14 residues. Germline values: CDR1 MNHEY, CDR2 SMNVEV (reference sequence). Trimming removed 4 bases from V and 3 bases from J; junction bases left unmatched: 6. CDR3 sequence (DNA): TGTGCCAGCAGTTACGGGACAGCGATCTACGAGCAGTACTTC. Translated, it gives CASSYGTAIYEQYF.

The V and J genes are TRBV28 and TRBJ2-7; 8 bases match TRBD1. Trimming removed 5 bases from V and 0 bases from J; junction bases left unmatched: 6. CDR1 MDHEN and CDR2 SYDVKM come from the germline V gene. The CDR3 extends over 15 amino acids. In nucleotides, the CDR3 is TGTGCCAGCAGTGAACTCACAGGGGGCTCCTACGAGCAGTACTTC. Its translation is CASSELTGGSYEQYF.

This clone was observed once. The chain uses TRBV4-2 and TRBJ2-7; 10 nucleotides agree with TRBD2. V was pared by 6 bases and J by 4 bases, with 12 bases of the junction left unmatched. Per the germline V gene, CDR1 is LGHNA and CDR2 is YNFKEQ. This CDR3 comprises 16 residues. DNA for the CDR3: TGTGCCAGCAGTCCACTACCGGCTAGCGGGAGTTACGAGCAGTACTTC. Amino acid sequence: CASSPLPASGSYEQYF.